This T cell receptor (beta chain) was captured by sequencing in a study of blood T cells in healthy people across ages. PCR was performed a second time for about 6 to 11 cycles using a sample-barcoded 5' primer and a J-beta primer mix. TCRdb reanalysed the 5' RACE reads using MiXCR and keeps one entry per CDR3 protein. The table lists 920,000 or so distinct CDR3 sequences, 40% to 55% of them singletons, with approximately 20% in the top ten. Every donor gave 8 to 10 milliliters of peripheral blood. The amount of total RNA extracted per sample was at least 5 micrograms. Study-level points and caveats: Across the age range, TCR beta diversity per million T cells fell in a roughly linear way. Higher diversity, along with more naive CD4+ cells, distinguished long-lived donors from aged donors.

Deletions cut 2 bases from V and 8 bases from J, with 12 bases between. Germline CDR1 reads GTSNPN; CDR2 reads SVGIG (reference sequence). CDR3 length: 13 amino acids. About this clonotype: Antigen unknown.

Sample: blood. The sequence was obtained from a woman in her sixties or seventies in good health. The chain combines TRBV30 with TRBJ1-4; no definite D call. CDR3 sequence (DNA): TGTGCCTGGAGTCAGGAGTTTTCGGAAAAACTGTTTTTT. Encoded protein: CAWSQEFSEKLFF.